Presented here are 6 T cell receptor beta chains from one specimen sequenced in a study of cytomegalovirus exposure and HLA in healthy donors. Generated by immunoSEQ multiplex PCR, the TCRdb table keeps only in-frame clones and is missing some. The sample includes around 170,000 clones, 88% of them seen just once. Sequencing was done on a sample of PBMCs. The receptors derive from a man aged 18-30 years in good health and CMV-seronegative.

The rearrangement joins TRBV7-9 to TRBJ2-1, with D perhaps matching TRBD2 (6 bases). Trimming pared 5 bases from V and 9 bases from J, leaving 11 bases between. CDR1 SEHNR and CDR2 FQNEAQ come from the germline V gene (reference sequence). This CDR3 region has 12 residues. In DNA, the CDR3 is TGTGCCAGCAGCCCAAGACTAGTTGAGCAGTTCTTC. Amino acids: CASSPRLVEQFF.

This CDR3 is CASSDSQGARETQYF. CDR3 nucleotide sequence: TGTGCCAGCAGTGACTCACAGGGGGCTAGGGAGACCCAGTACTTC. The rearrangement links TRBV6-1 to TRBJ2-5; 9 bases are shared with TRBD1. The V and J ends lost 3 bases and 5 bases, in that order; junction bases with no gene match: 7. Germline-derived CDR1 and CDR2 are MNHNS and SASEGT. The CDR3 runs to 15 residues.

V and J are TRBV14 and TRBJ1-2, with 8 bases identical to TRBD1. The CDR3 has 15 amino acids. Germline lookup yields CDR1 SGHDN and CDR2 FVKESK. V was clipped by 0 bases and J by 6 bases; unmatched bases: 6. The CDR3 nucleotides are TGTGCCAGCAGCCAAGAGGCGACAGGGGCAAATGGCTACACCTTC. It codes for CASSQEATGANGYTF. Filled out from reference TRBV14 and TRBJ1-2, the complete variable domain reads EAGVTQFPSHSVIEKGQTVTLRCDPISGHDNLYWYRRVMGKEIKFLLHFVKESKQDESGMPNNRFLAERTGGTYSTLKVQPAELEDSGVYFCASSQEATGANGYTFGSGTRLTVV.

The J gene is TRBJ2-7, the V gene TRBV28; 9 nucleotides agree with TRBD1. The CDR3 length is 16 residues. CDR1 and CDR2 (germline): MDHEN, SYDVKM. V was pared by 2 bases and J by 0 bases, with 5 bases of the junction left unmatched. The CDR3 sequence is CASSLISGQGSYEQYF. The CDR3, as DNA: TGTGCCAGCAGTTTAATTTCGGGACAGGGCTCCTACGAGCAGTACTTC.

This sequence joins TRBV6-5 and TRBJ1-2; 9 bases line up with TRBD1. With V trimmed by 2 bases and J by 2 bases, 6 bases remained unmatched. The V gene's germline CDR1 is MNHEY and CDR2 SVGAGI. The CDR3 consists of 16 residues. CDR3 sequence reads: CASSYPYGQGNYGYTF. The CDR3, as DNA: TGTGCCAGCAGTTACCCGTATGGACAGGGGAACTATGGCTACACCTTC.

This rearrangement joins TRBV5-4 to TRBJ1-1; 9 positions match TRBD1. V gave up 1 base and J gave up 4 bases; unmatched junction bases: 5. The CDR3 has 15 amino acids. Germline V gene sequence: CDR1 SGHNT, CDR2 YYREEE (reference sequence). In DNA form, the CDR3 reads TGTGCCAGCAGCTTGCCCCGGGACAGGGCCACTGAAGCTTTCTTT. It encodes CASSLPRDRATEAFF.